Listed here is a single T cell receptor (beta chain). V lost 5 bases to trimming and J lost 0 bases; unmatched junction nucleotides: 11. CDR1 is SGHTA, CDR2 FQGNSA, per germline. The CDR3 spans 19 residues. The sample originates from a study of blood T cell repertoires in COVID-19. In the study overall: T cells, B-cell-depleted T cells, or PBMCs provided the cDNA or gDNA that served as material.

Under the authors' procedure: Scientists estimated how many nucleated cells there were by amplifying reference gene primers. Repertoires were generated with immunoSEQ multiplex PCR, while TCRdb's copy carries only in-frame clones and drops some. That table gives V, J and clone size, and the DNA gave D and trimming. This table has around 35,000 clones, approximately 90% appearing once. This chain joins TRBV7-2 and TRBJ2-1; 12 nucleotides agree with TRBD2. The specimen sequenced was peripheral blood. The sequence was obtained from a man in his 60s with active COVID-19. The CDR3 region has the DNA TGTGCCAGCAGCCCAGGGACTAGCGGGCCGCGAAGCTCCTACAATGAGCAGTTCTTC. Protein sequence: CASSPGTSGPRSSYNEQFF. Complete variable domain (other parts from reference TRBV7-2 and TRBJ2-1): GAGVSQSPSNKVTEKGKDVELRCDPISGHTALYWYRQSLGQGLEFLIYFQGNSAPDKSGLPSDRFSAERTGGSVSTLTIQRTQQEDSAVYLCASSPGTSGPRSSYNEQFFGPGTRLTVL.